The entry below describes one T cell receptor beta chain. Germline values: CDR1 SGHNT, CDR2 YYREEE (reference sequence). The CDR3 extends over 13 amino acids. V lost 0 bases, J lost 3 bases, and 6 bases lay in between. This entry comes from a study of blood T cell repertoires in COVID-19. Turning to the study itself: COVID-19 samples collected from the United States, Italy and Spain covered acute and convalescent phases. From T cells, B-cell-depleted T cells, or PBMCs came the material, which was cDNA or gDNA.

As processed by the authors: The authors estimated nucleated cell counts from reference gene primer amplification. Only in-frame clones appear in the TCRdb table, and some are missing; sequencing was by immunoSEQ multiplex PCR. That table furnishes V, J and clone size, whereas the DNA furnished D and trimming. This sample has approximately 76,000 clones, with around nine tenths found just once. The chain employs TRBV5-4 and TRBJ2-5; D gene ambiguous. Sequenced sample: peripheral blood. This TCR derives from a young man with acute or convalescent COVID-19. The CDR3 DNA reads as TGTGCCAGCAGCTTGGTTGAGGAAGAGACCCAGTACTTC. It is translated as CASSLVEEETQYF.